This entry describes one T cell receptor beta chain. The antigen is not known. Profiling relied on immunoSEQ multiplex PCR, and the TCRdb table lists in-frame clones only, not all of them. The profile shows around 230,000 clones, 70% to 90% of them singletons. V was pared by 4 bases and J by 0 bases, with 9 bases of the junction left unmatched. Germline CDR1 and CDR2: SGHDT and YYEEEE. The CDR3 runs to 17 residues. The data stem from a study of cytomegalovirus exposure and HLA in healthy donors. Study-wide context: The approximately 110 validation repertoires used a platform that matched the one used for the approximately 670 first-cohort repertoires, as a later analysis reported.

Notes on the study in general: Altogether, 150 to 200 TCR beta chains were recorded as cytomegalovirus-associated.

The specimen sequenced was PBMCs. The rearrangement uses TRBV5-6 and TRBJ1-5; 8 bases line up with TRBD1. This clonotype originated in a woman in her thirties in good health and CMV-seropositive. The CDR3, as DNA: TGTGCCAGCAGCCGAGGACAGGGCGACAATAGCAATCAGCCCCAGCATTTT. This translates into CASSRGQGDNSNQPQHF.